This T cell receptor (beta chain) was recorded in a study of blood T cell repertoires in COVID-19. Overall study: Sources were T cells, B-cell-depleted T cells, or PBMCs; the material itself was cDNA or gDNA.

How the authors handled the data: For nucleated cells, counts were estimated from reference gene primer amplification. Libraries were prepared by immunoSEQ multiplex PCR; TCRdb keeps only in-frame clonotypes and omits some of them. The V and J calls and clone size are taken from that table; D and trimming were inferred from the DNA. The table lists about 170,000 clones, 80% to 85% of them singletons. The CDR3 is 16 amino acids. Germline loops: CDR1 KGHSY, CDR2 FQNENV. The V end lost 4 bases, the J end lost 3 bases, and 16 bases lay between the germline ends. J is TRBJ1-3 and V is TRBV16, with D uncertain. This receptor was taken from a human donor with acute or convalescent COVID-19. The donor label of this sample is uncertain. Sequenced: peripheral blood. CDR3 loop: CASSPTRGLVGNTIYF. Here the CDR3 DNA reads TGTGCCAGCAGCCCGACACGGGGTTTAGTTGGAAACACCATATATTTT.